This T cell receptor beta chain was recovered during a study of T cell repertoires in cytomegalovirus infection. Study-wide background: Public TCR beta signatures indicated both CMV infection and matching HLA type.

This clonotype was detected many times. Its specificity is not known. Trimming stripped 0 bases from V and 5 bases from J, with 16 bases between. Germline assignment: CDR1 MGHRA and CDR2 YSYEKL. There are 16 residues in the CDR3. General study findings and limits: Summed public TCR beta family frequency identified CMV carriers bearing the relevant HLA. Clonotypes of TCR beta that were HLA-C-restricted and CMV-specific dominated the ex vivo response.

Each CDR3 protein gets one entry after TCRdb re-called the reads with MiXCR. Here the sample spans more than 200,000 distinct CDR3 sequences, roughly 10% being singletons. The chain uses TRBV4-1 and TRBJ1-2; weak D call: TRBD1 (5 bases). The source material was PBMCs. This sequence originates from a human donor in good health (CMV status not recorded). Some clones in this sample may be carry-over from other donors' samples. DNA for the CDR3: TGCGCCAGCAGCCAAGATCTGGGGGACCAGCCTTATGGCTACACCTTC. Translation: CASSQDLGDQPYGYTF.